This T cell receptor (beta chain) originates from a study of blood T cell repertoires in COVID-19 (dated by TCRdb to 2019 to 2021). In terms of the full investigation: Samples covering the acute and convalescent phases of COVID-19 were provided by collaborators in the United States, Italy and Spain. Where available, HLA class I and class II types were obtained from metadata supplied by the sample provider rather than from assay-based typing. The samples were drawn from the first 160 participants of the ongoing ImmuneRACE study and from 1,254 subjects provided by 6 global collaborators. The prospective study material was composed of cDNA or gDNA derived from T cells, B-cell-depleted T cells, or PBMCs. The repertoires were released in a freely available public database meant as a resource for research on the immune response to SARS-CoV-2. The dataset comprised deeply sampled blood TCRbeta repertoires from subjects exposed to, actively infected with, or recovered from COVID-19. A de-identified subject ID, COVID-19 status, age in years and sex were almost always included in the sample metadata. The paper as a whole reports these results and caveats: How much clinical and demographic metadata was included differed by source and by participant, and the metadata was provided uncurated.

At one collaborating source in Seattle, patients were enrolled during active infection and were followed longitudinally through the course of disease. The collaborating institutions used their own protocols to collect whole blood in K2EDTA tubes. For TCRbeta analysis, collaborator samples were shipped as frozen whole blood, as isolated PBMCs, or as DNA extracted from either sample type. At the junction V is shortened by 7 bases and J by 5 bases, with 11 bases in between. The CDR3 holds 12 amino acids from the cysteine to the phenylalanine. Only CDR3 DNA remains: 36 bases, in frame from the first base. From the germline V gene, CDR1 is SNHLY and CDR2 is FYNNEI. About this clone itself: The specificity of this receptor is unknown. Base qualities are not recorded, but no much larger clone differs from it by a single base.

TCRbeta CDR3 regions were amplified from genomic DNA using the immunoSEQ Assay, a bias-controlled multiplex PCR. The paper's data handling went like this. Within the assay, amplification of reference gene primers was used to estimate how many nucleated cells each sample contained. To quantify the absolute abundance of each unique TCRbeta CDR3 rearrangement, sequence reads were collapsed and filtered. For each sample, productive Simpson clonality was calculated as the square root of Simpson's diversity index over productive rearrangements. Imported from immuneACCESS, the table was reduced by TCRdb to in-frame sequences with V and J called. These copies leave out some clones; in studies compared against another copy, an unresolved V gene accounts for under half, and the cause of the remainder is not known. V and J calls and clone size come straight from that table; D and trimming were deduced from the DNA. The sample data list about 70,000 clones, and roughly 83% of these were observed just once. Around 7% of the sample lies in the top ten.

Recombination linked TRBV2 to TRBJ1-1; the D gene is perhaps TRBD1, on 6 matching bases. The sequence was collected from a man aged 30 to 39 with COVID-19, enrolled during active disease. The sequencing input was peripheral blood. The CDR3 reads CASNRGGTEAFF. The nucleotide sequence is given as TGTGCCAGCAACCGAGGGGGAACTGAAGCTTTCTTT.